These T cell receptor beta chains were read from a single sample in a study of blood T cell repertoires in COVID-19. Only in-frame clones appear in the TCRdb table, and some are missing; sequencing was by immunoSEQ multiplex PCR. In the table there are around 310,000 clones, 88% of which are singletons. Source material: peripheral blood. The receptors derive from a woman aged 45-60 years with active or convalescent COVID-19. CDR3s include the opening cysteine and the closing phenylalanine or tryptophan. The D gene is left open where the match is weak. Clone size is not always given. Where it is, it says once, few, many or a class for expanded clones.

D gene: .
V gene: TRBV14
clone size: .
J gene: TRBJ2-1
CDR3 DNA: TGTGCCAGCAGCCCCCCCCTGGGTTTTTACGGGAGAGGGTATGAGCAGTTCTTC
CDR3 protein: CASSPPLGFYGRGYEQFF

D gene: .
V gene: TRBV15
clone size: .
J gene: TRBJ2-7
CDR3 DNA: TGTGCCACCAGCAGAGTCGGCGAGCAGTACTTC
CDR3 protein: CATSRVGEQYF

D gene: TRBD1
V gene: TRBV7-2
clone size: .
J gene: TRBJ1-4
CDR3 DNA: TGTGCCAGCAGCTTAGCCGGGACAGGGGGGTGGGAAAAACTGTTTTTT
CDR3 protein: CASSLAGTGGWEKLFF

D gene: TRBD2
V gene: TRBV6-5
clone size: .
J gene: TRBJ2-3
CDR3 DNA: TGTGCCAGCAGTTTGACTAGCGGGGGCTTCCGAGATACGCAGTATTTT
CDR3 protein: CASSLTSGGFRDTQYF

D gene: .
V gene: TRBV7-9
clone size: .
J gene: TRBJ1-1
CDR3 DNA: TGTGCCAGCAGCTTAGCAACGGGGGGCGCGACGCGGGCTTTCTTT
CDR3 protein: CASSLATGGATRAFF

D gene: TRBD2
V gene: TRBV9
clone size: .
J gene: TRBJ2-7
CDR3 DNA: TGTGCCAGCAGCGTAACAGGGCGGGGACTAGCGGGCATCAACGAGCAGTACTTC
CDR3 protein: CASSVTGRGLAGINEQYF

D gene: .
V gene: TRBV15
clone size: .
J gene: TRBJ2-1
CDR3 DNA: TGTGCCACCAGCAGATTCGGGGATGAGCAGTTCTTC
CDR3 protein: CATSRFGDEQFF

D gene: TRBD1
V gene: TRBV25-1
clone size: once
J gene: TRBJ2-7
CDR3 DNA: TGTGCCAGCAGTGAGGACAGGGTCTACGAGCAGTACTTC
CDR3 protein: CASSEDRVYEQYF

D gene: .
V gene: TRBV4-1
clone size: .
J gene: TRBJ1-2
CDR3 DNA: TGCGCCAGCAGCCTTGGGGGAGGGGAGGACTATGGCTACACCTTC
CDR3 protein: CASSLGGGEDYGYTF

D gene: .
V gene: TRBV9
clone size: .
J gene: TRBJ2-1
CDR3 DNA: TGTGCCAGCAGCGTGGCAGGCTACAATGAGCAGTTCTTC
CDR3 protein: CASSVAGYNEQFF

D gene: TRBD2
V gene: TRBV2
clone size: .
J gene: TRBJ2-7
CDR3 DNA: TGTGCCAGCAGTGGACTAGCGGACTACGAGCAGTACTTC
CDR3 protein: CASSGLADYEQYF

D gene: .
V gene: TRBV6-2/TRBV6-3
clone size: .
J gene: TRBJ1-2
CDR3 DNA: TGTGCCAGCAGTTACGTGGTAACACCACATGGCTACACCTTC
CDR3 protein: CASSYVVTPHGYTF

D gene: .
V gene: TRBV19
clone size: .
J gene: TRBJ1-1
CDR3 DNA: TGTGCCAGTAGTACCCCCAGCGGGGGTTTGAACACTGAAGCTTTCTTT
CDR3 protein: CASSTPSGGLNTEAFF

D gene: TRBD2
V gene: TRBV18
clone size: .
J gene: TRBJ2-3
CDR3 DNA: TGTGCCAGCTCACCACGGTTAGCGGGGAGCACAGATACGCAGTATTTT
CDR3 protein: CASSPRLAGSTDTQYF

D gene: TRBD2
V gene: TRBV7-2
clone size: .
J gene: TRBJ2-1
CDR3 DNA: TGTGCCAGCAATCAACTAGCGGGGGGGTTTGAGCAGTTCTTC
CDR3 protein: CASNQLAGGFEQFF

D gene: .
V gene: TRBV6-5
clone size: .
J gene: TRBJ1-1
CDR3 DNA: TGTGCCAGCAGTTACGACAGGAAGAACACTGAAGCTTTCTTT
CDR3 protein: CASSYDRKNTEAFF

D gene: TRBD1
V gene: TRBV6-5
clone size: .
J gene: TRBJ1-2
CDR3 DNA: TGTGCCAGCAGTAGAGGACAGGGAGATGGCTACACCTTC
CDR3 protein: CASSRGQGDGYTF

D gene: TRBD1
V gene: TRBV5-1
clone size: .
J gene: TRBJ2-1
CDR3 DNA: TGCGCCAGCAGCCGAAACAGGGGTGGGGAGCAGTTCTTC
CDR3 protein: CASSRNRGGEQFF

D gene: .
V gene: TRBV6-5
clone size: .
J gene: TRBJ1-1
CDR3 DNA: TGTGCCAGCAGTTCCAGTCAGGGACTCACTGAAGCTTTCTTT
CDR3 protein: CASSSSQGLTEAFF

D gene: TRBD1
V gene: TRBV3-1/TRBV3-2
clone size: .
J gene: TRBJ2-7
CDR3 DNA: TGTGCCAGCAGCCAACCAGGAACAGGGGGCCGGCAGTACTTC
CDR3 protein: CASSQPGTGGRQYF

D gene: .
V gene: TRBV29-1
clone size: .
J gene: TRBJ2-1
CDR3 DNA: TGCAGCCAGGTGTCGGGACATAACAATGAGCAGTTCTTC
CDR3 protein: CSQVSGHNNEQFF

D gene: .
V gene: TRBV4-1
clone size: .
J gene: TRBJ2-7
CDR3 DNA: TGCGCCAGCAGCCAAGACTCCCTGGAGGGACGGCAGTACTTC
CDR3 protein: CASSQDSLEGRQYF

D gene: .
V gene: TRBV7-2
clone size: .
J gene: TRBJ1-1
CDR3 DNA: TGTGCCAGCAGCTTACAAGGGGTCGGCACTGAAGCTTTCTTT
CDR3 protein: CASSLQGVGTEAFF

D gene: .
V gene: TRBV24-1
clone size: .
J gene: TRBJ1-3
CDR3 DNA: TGTGCCACCAGTGAAGGAGGAAGAAACACCATATATTTT
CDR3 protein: CATSEGGRNTIYF

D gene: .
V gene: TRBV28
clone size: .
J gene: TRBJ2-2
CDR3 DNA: TGTGCCAGCAGTTTACGGTCCAGGGCGCCGACCGGGGAGCTGTTTTTT
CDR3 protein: CASSLRSRAPTGELFF

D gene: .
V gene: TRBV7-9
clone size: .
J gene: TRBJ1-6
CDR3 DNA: TGTGCCAGCAGCCCGGCACAGTTTAATTCACCCCTCCACTTT
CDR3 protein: CASSPAQFNSPLHF

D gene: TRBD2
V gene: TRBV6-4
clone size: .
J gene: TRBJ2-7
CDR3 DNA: TGTGCCAGCAACGCTGGAATGAGAGCGGGGGGTTCATCCGCCTACGAGCAGTACTTC
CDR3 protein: CASNAGMRAGGSSAYEQYF

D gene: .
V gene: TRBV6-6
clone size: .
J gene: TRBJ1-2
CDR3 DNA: TGTGCCAGCTCTACAGGGATCGGCTATGGCTACACCTTC
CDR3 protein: CASSTGIGYGYTF

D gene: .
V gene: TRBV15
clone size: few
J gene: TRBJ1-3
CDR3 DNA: TGTGCCACCAGCAGAGATCGAGGGCGTATTCTAAACACCATATATTTT
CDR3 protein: CATSRDRGRILNTIYF

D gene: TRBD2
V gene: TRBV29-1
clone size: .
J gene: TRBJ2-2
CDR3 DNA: TGCAGCGTTGGGGGGACAGGGAGGACTAGCGGGAGCACCGGGGAGCTGTTTTTT
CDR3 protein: CSVGGTGRTSGSTGELFF

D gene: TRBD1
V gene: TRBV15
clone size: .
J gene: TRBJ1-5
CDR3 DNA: TGTGCCACCAGCACCGGGACAGGGGGCAATCAGCCCCAGCATTTT
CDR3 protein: CATSTGTGGNQPQHF

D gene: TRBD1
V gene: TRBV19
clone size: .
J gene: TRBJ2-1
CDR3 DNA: TGTGCCAGTAGTATAAGGGGGCGGAATGAGCAGTTCTTC
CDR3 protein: CASSIRGRNEQFF

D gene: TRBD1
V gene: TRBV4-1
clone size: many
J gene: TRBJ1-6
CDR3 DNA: TGCGCCAGCAGCCAAGAAGGGACAGGGGGTTCACCCCTCCACTTT
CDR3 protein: CASSQEGTGGSPLHF

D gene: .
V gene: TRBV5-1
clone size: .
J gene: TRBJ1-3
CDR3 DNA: TGCGCCAGCAGCTTTAATCAGGGGAGCAACTCTGGAAACACCATATATTTT
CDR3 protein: CASSFNQGSNSGNTIYF

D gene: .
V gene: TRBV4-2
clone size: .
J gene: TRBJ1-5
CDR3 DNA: TGTGCCAGCAGCCAAGCGAGTAGCAATCAGCCCCAGCATTTT
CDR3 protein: CASSQASSNQPQHF

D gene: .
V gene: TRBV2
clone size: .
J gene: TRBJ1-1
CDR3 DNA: TGTGCCAGCATGCGGGGGGACACTGAAGCTTTCTTT
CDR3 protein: CASMRGDTEAFF

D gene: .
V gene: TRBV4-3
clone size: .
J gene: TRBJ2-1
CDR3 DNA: TGCGCCAGCAGCGGGACTTCCTACAATGAGCAGTTCTTC
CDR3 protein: CASSGTSYNEQFF

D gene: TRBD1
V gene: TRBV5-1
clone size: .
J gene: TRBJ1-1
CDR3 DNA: TGCGCCAGCAGCTGGGGACAGGGGGCGCATACTGAAGCTTTCTTT
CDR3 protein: CASSWGQGAHTEAFF

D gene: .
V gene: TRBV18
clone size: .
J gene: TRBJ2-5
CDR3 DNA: TGTGCCAGCTCACCGGGACTGAGAGAGACCCAGTACTTC
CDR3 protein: CASSPGLRETQYF

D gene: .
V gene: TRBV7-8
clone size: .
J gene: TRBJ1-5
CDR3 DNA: TGTGCCAGCAGCTTAGGGGGTACAGGGAAGGGGCCCCAGCATTTT
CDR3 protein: CASSLGGTGKGPQHF

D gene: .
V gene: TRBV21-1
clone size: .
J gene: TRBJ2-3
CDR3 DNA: TGTGCCAGCAGCAAAGTCCCGACAGGGGGGGTTGGAAACACAGATACGCAGTATTTT
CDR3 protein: CASSKVPTGGVGNTDTQYF

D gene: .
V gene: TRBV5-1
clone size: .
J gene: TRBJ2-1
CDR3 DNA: TGCGCCAGCAGCCAAAGAGAAACCCTGAGCTCCTACAATGAGCAGTTCTTC
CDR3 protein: CASSQRETLSSYNEQFF

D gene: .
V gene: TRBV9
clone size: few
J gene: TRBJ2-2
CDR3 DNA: TGTGCCAGCAGCGTAGAACTACCGAACACCGGGGAGCTGTTTTTT
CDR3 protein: CASSVELPNTGELFF

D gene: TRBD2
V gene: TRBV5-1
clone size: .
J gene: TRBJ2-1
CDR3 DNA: TGCGCCAGCAGCTTGGGGCGGGAGGAGAATGAGCAGTTCTTC
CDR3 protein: CASSLGREENEQFF

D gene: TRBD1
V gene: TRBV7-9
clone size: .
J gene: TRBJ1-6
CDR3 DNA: TGTGCCAGCAGCTTTTTCGGGACAGGGGGCGAATATAATTCACCCCTCCACTTT
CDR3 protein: CASSFFGTGGEYNSPLHF

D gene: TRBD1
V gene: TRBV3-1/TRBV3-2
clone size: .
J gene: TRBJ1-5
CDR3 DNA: TGTGCCAGCAGCCAGGGGACAGGGGGTCCCCCCAGGCAGCCCCAGCATTTT
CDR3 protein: CASSQGTGGPPRQPQHF

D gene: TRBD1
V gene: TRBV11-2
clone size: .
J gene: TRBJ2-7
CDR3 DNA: TGTGCCAGCAGCTTCGGACAGGGGGTTAGAGAGCAGTACTTC
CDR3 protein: CASSFGQGVREQYF

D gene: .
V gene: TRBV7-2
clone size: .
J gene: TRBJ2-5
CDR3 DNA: TGTGCCAGCAGCTTACCGCTCGGACAGTACCAAGAGACCCAGTACTTC
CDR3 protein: CASSLPLGQYQETQYF

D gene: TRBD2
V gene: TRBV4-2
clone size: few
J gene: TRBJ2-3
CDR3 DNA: TGTGCCAGCAGCCAAGAGGCTAGCGGGAGAACAGATACGCAGTATTTT
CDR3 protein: CASSQEASGRTDTQYF

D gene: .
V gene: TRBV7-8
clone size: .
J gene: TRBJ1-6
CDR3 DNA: TGTGCCAGCAGCCCAATCCTAGGAGAATCACCCCTCCACTTT
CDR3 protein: CASSPILGESPLHF

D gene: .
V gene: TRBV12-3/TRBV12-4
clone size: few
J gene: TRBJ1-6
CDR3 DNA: TGTGCCAGCAGCCCGACGGGGGGTATGTCCCTCCACTTT
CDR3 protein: CASSPTGGMSLHF

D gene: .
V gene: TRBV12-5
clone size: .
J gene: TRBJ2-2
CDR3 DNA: TGTGCTAGTGGTTTGGTAAAGGAAGGATTTCGCGCTCTAGAGAACACCGGGGAGCTGTTTTTT
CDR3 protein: CASGLVKEGFRALENTGELFF

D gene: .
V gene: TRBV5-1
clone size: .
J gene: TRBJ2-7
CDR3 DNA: TGCGCCAGCAGCTTGGAAGGCCGAACTAGTATCCCTTTTTACGAGCAGTACTTC
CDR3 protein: CASSLEGRTSIPFYEQYF